This T cell receptor (beta chain) derives from a study of T cell responses to AZD1222 COVID-19 vaccine. The study's findings and limits: A rise in Spike-specific TCR breadth and depth followed two AZD1222 doses.

In regard to this clone: Antigen: not known.

After removal of 10 bases from V and 1 base from J, the junction contained 5 bases not matched to a gene. Germline loops: CDR1 LNHDA, CDR2 SQIVND (reference sequence). The length of the CDR3 is 13 residues. Assay used: immunoSEQ multiplex PCR; TCRdb lists only in-frame clones, some missing. The profile covers over 150,000 clones, with 93% appearing a single time and approximately 1% taken by the ten largest. The source material was peripheral blood, sampled 28 days after the second AZD1222 dose. The sequence was collected from an adult who received the AZD1222 COVID-19 vaccine. The chain carries TRBV19 and TRBJ2-5; TRBD1 aligns across 8 bases. The CDR3 DNA is TGTGCCACGGGACAGGTTCTCCAAGAGACCCAGTACTTC. It yields the protein CATGQVLQETQYF.